A selection of T cell receptor beta chains follows, all from one sample in a study of identical twins. TCRdb re-derived calls from the 5' RACE reads in MiXCR, one entry per CDR3 protein. The sample holds about 240,000 distinct CDR3 sequences, about an eighth seen once. This same sample was also taken into another study, of yellow fever vaccine responses in identical twins.

Sequencing input: memory (CD45RO+) T cells sorted from blood. The receptors here all came from a woman aged 18-29 years in good health. CDR3s include the opening cysteine and the closing phenylalanine or tryptophan. The order of the fields is D gene, J gene, V gene, clone size, CDR3 length, CDR3 DNA, CDR3 protein. A D gene is named only where the DNA matches it firmly. Rows give clone size only sometimes, using once, few, many, or a class for an expanded clone.

>-|TRBJ2-5|TRBV6-1|many|15
TGTGCCAGCAACTTCTATCCGGGAGTCGGAGAGACCCAGTACTTC
CASNFYPGVGETQYF
>-|TRBJ2-7|TRBV27|many|13
TGTGCCAGCAGTTTTCACACATCCTACGAGCAGTACTTC
CASSFHTSYEQYF
>-|TRBJ2-7|TRBV4-3|few|16
TGCGCCAGCAGCCCTCAGTGGGTACTTTTATCCTACGAGCAGTACTTC
CASSPQWVLLSYEQYF
>-|TRBJ2-1|TRBV5-1|many|16
TGCGCCAGCAGAGCTTCTTCCGGGGGCTCCTACAATGAGCAGTTCTTC
CASRASSGGSYNEQFF
>-|TRBJ1-2|TRBV20-1|few|14
TGCAGTGCTAGAGATCATAGGGTTGGCTATGGCTACACCTTC
CSARDHRVGYGYTF
>TRBD1|TRBJ2-7|TRBV5-1|-|15
TGCGCCAGCAGGCCAGCCGGGACAGGGGCCTACGAGCAGTACTTC
CASRPAGTGAYEQYF
>TRBD1|TRBJ2-2|TRBV20-1|-|15
TGCAGTGCTAGAGGGGGGACAGGGGACACCGGGGAGCTGTTTTTT
CSARGGTGDTGELFF
>-|TRBJ2-7|TRBV30|-|11
TGTGCCTGGAGACTCAGGGGTGAGCAGTACTTC
CAWRLRGEQYF
>-|TRBJ2-7|TRBV12-3/TRBV12-4|-|14
TGTGCCAGCAGTCCCCGCGAGGGCTCCTACGAGCAGTACTTC
CASSPREGSYEQYF
>-|TRBJ1-6|TRBV20-1|many|17
TGCAGTGCTAGAGATCTAGGAAGGGACTCCTATAATTCACCCCTCCACTTT
CSARDLGRDSYNSPLHF
>-|TRBJ2-1|TRBV5-1|many|15
TGCGCCAGCAGCTCCGAAGGGGGTCGTTACAATGAGCAGTTCTTC
CASSSEGGRYNEQFF
>-|TRBJ2-7|TRBV10-3|-|16
TGTGCCACCACCGCGTCCGCGCGGATGTCCTCCTACGAGCAGTACTTC
CATTASARMSSYEQYF
>-|TRBJ1-2|TRBV4-2|-|13
TGTGCCAGCAGCCAAGATGGGGGCCGGGGCAACACCTTC
CASSQDGGRGNTF
>-|TRBJ2-1|TRBV20-1|-|14
TGCAGTGTTGATGCGCCCCCATCCTACAATGAGCAGTTCTTC
CSVDAPPSYNEQFF
>TRBD2|TRBJ2-2|TRBV3-1|many|16
TGTGCCAGCAGCCAAATCGGGGGGGCCCTCACCGGGGAGCTGTTTTTT
CASSQIGGALTGELFF
>-|TRBJ2-3|TRBV2|-|14
TGTGCCAGCAGTGAAGGACTATCTGGGGATACGCAGTATTTT
CASSEGLSGDTQYF
>-|TRBJ2-2|TRBV9|-|14
TGTGCCAGCAGAGACGCACAGGGTTCCGGGGAGCTGTTTTTT
CASRDAQGSGELFF
>TRBD1|TRBJ2-2|TRBV20-1|-|17
TGCAGTGCTACCCTCCCCGGGGGACAGGGGAACACCGGGGAGCTGTTTTTT
CSATLPGGQGNTGELFF
>-|TRBJ2-3|TRBV4-3|-|16
TGCGCCAGCAGCCAAGACGGGACCCGTGGGGGAGATACGCAGTATTTT
CASSQDGTRGGDTQYF
>-|TRBJ2-1|TRBV11-2|few|15
TGTGCCAGCAGCTTAGGTATGGGTAAAGGCAATGAGCAGTTCTTC
CASSLGMGKGNEQFF
>-|TRBJ2-2|TRBV5-1|-|14
TGCGCCAGCAGCAGGGGGGGGCCTCCCGGGGAGCTGTTTTTT
CASSRGGPPGELFF
>-|TRBJ2-7|TRBV11-2|many|12
TGTGCCAGCAGCGGTGGTCCCTACGAGCAGTACTTC
CASSGGPYEQYF
>-|TRBJ2-3|TRBV29-1|few|12
TGCAGCGTTTTGGCCTCCACAGATACGCAGTATTTT
CSVLASTDTQYF
>-|TRBJ2-2|TRBV3-1|few|15
TGTGCCAGCAGCCGAGAACATCTATCCCCCGGGGAGCTGTTTTTT
CASSREHLSPGELFF
>TRBD2|TRBJ2-1|TRBV20-1|-|14
TGCAGTGCCGAGAAGGCTAGCGGGGGGAACGAGCAGTTCTTC
CSAEKASGGNEQFF
>-|TRBJ2-5|TRBV12-3/TRBV12-4|few|13
TGTGCCAGCAGTTTGGCAGCCCAAGAGACCCAGTACTTC
CASSLAAQETQYF
>TRBD2|TRBJ2-3|TRBV20-1|many|15
TGCAGTGCTAGAGCCCCTAGCGGGGGGGCAGATACGCAGTATTTT
CSARAPSGGADTQYF
>TRBD2|TRBJ2-7|TRBV29-1|-|14
TGCAGCGTTGGGGAGCGGGGGAGCTCCTACGAGCAGTACTTC
CSVGERGSSYEQYF
>TRBD2|TRBJ2-7|TRBV5-6|few|13
TGTGCCAGCAGCTTGGTAGCGGGGAGCGAGCAGTACTTC
CASSLVAGSEQYF
>TRBD1|TRBJ1-1|TRBV7-9|-|14
TGTGCCAGCAGCTTCAGGGGGCCGGACACTGAAGCTTTCTTT
CASSFRGPDTEAFF
>-|TRBJ2-7|TRBV6-4|few|11
TGTGCCAGCAGGCCCCGGACGGAGCAGTACTTC
CASRPRTEQYF
>TRBD1|TRBJ2-1|TRBV7-2|few|16
TGTGCCAGCACCTTGGGTGGGACAGGGGGCCGAATGCGGCAGTTCTTC
CASTLGGTGGRMRQFF
>-|TRBJ1-4|TRBV5-1|-|15
TGCGCCAGCAGGGCCGGGTATGCAACTAATGAAAAACTGTTTTTT
CASRAGYATNEKLFF
>-|TRBJ2-7|TRBV20-1|-|14
TGCAGTGCTAGAGATGGCCAGTCGGGCTACGAGCAGTACTTC
CSARDGQSGYEQYF
>TRBD2|TRBJ2-1|TRBV6-5|few|14
TGTGCCAGCAGTTACTCGACTAGCGGGAGTGGGCAGTTCTTC
CASSYSTSGSGQFF
>TRBD2|TRBJ2-3|TRBV5-1|few|18
TGCGCCAGCAGCTTGGAACTAGCGGGGGCGCGGGGCACAGATACGCAGTATTTT
CASSLELAGARGTDTQYF
>TRBD1|TRBJ2-3|TRBV20-1|-|15
TGCAGTGCTAGAGTGAAGGGACAGGGTATGGATACGCAGTATTTT
CSARVKGQGMDTQYF
>TRBD2|TRBJ2-2|TRBV5-1|once|18
TGCGCCAGCAGCTCCGGGACTAGCGGGAGGGCACGGACCGGGGAGCTGTTTTTT
CASSSGTSGRARTGELFF
>-|TRBJ1-2|TRBV6-5|few|16
TGTGCCAGCAGTACTCGCACACTACCCACCAACTATGGCTACACCTTC
CASSTRTLPTNYGYTF
>-|TRBJ2-7|TRBV6-6|many|10
TGTGCCAGCAGTGACTACGAGCAGTACTTC
CASSDYEQYF